The 22 T cell receptor beta chains below come from one sample, sequenced in a study of blood T cell repertoires in COVID-19. Sequenced by immunoSEQ multiplex PCR; TCRdb stores in-frame clones only, minus some. The data contain fewer than 200,000 clones, 83% of them singletons. Sample: PBMCs or T cells enriched from blood (not recorded which). The receptors were sampled from a woman between 50 and 59 years old in a cohort exposed to, infected with or recovered from COVID-19 (not recorded which).

The rearrangement links TRBV18 to TRBJ1-1; D is ambiguous. This CDR3 spans 13 amino acids. Germline lookup yields CDR1 KGHSH and CDR2 LQKENI. The V and J ends lost 3 bases and 8 bases respectively, with 13 bases between them. This CDR3 reads CASSPSERREAFF. CDR3 DNA: TGTGCCAGCTCACCGTCTGAACGGAGAGAAGCTTTCTTT.

This clone was counted only a few times. The rearrangement joins TRBV5-1 to TRBJ1-2; D is undetermined. V was cut by 0 bases and J by 4 bases, with 10 bases left in between. CDR1 is SGHRS and CDR2 is YFSETQ in the germline V gene. This CDR3 spans 14 amino acids. CDR3 DNA sequence: TGCGCCAGCAGCTTGGGTGAGGGAAGCTATGGCTACACCTTC. This encodes CASSLGEGSYGYTF.

J is TRBJ1-6 and V is TRBV9, with 8 bases that match TRBD1. This CDR3 comprises 16 residues. From germline, CDR1 is SGDLS and CDR2 YYNGEE. V trimming: 3 bases; J trimming: 8 bases; junction bases outside the gene matches: 10. The CDR3 region is CASSDLQGGSDSPLHF. The CDR3 nucleotides read TGTGCCAGCAGCGACCTACAGGGGGGCTCGGATTCACCCCTCCACTTT. The entire variable domain, with the rest obtained from reference TRBV9 and TRBJ1-6, is as follows: DSGVTQTPKHLITATGQRVTLRCSPRSGDLSVYWYQQSLDQGLQFLIQYYNGEERAKGNILERFSAQQFPDLHSELNLSSLELGDSALYFCASSDLQGGSDSPLHFGNGTRLTVT.

The J gene is TRBJ1-4, the V gene TRBV4-3; TRBD1 matches at 9 bases. The trim removed 5 bases at V and 6 bases at J, leaving 7 bases unmatched. From germline, CDR1 is LGHNA and CDR2 YSLEER. The length of the CDR3 is 15 residues. The CDR3 region has the DNA TGCGCCAGCAGCTATGAACAGGGGGCCGATGAAAAACTGTTTTTT. Encoded protein: CASSYEQGADEKLFF.

This clone came up once. The CDR3 spells CAISGTGAANEQFF. The CDR3 nucleotides are TGTGCCATCTCCGGGACAGGGGCTGCAAATGAGCAGTTCTTC. The genes are TRBV28 and TRBJ2-1; TRBD1 matches 10 bases. Germline V gene sequence: CDR1 MDHEN, CDR2 SYDVKM. CDR3 length: 14 amino acids. V was clipped by 10 bases and J by 7 bases; unmatched bases: 10.

This clone has a handful of counts. This chain links TRBV3-1 (or the pseudogene TRBV3-2) with TRBJ2-7; 7 positions match TRBD1. This CDR3 comprises 11 residues. Germline CDR1 and CDR2: LGHDT and YNNKEL (reference sequence). The ends lost 5 bases at V and 9 bases at J; junction bases unmatched: 4. CDR3 nucleotides: TGTGCCAGCAGCAGGGGGCGTGGGCAGTACTTC. Translated, it gives CASSRGRGQYF.

A single count supports this clone. The V gene is TRBV29-1, the J gene TRBJ2-6, with TRBD2 as a possible D gene (7 bases). The germline V and J ends were trimmed by 4 bases and 0 bases, with 16 bases remaining between them. Germline lookup yields CDR1 SQVTM and CDR2 ANQGSEA. The CDR3 contains 17 residues. CDR3 DNA sequence: TGCAGCGTTGTATTTCAGGGGAGGGTCTCTGGGGCCAACGTCCTGACTTTC. This sequence encodes CSVVFQGRVSGANVLTF.

This clone was counted a single time. In the same sample, other DNA sequences code for this CDR3. V is TRBV5-1 and J is TRBJ1-5; TRBD1 might be the D (5 bases). V shed 0 bases and J shed 2 bases, with 9 bases lying between them. Germline loops: CDR1 SGHRS, CDR2 YFSETQ. There are 15 residues in the CDR3. The CDR3, as DNA: TGCGCCAGCAGCTTGGAAGGGGTGGGCAATCAGCCCCAGCATTTT. Translating it yields CASSLEGVGNQPQHF.

The rearrangement uses TRBV7-2 and TRBJ1-6; D might be TRBD1 (6 bases). CDR1 SGHTA and CDR2 FQGNSA come from the germline V gene. The CDR3 covers 13 residues. V was trimmed by 4 bases and J by 7 bases, leaving 8 bases between them. CDR3 amino acids: CASSSRGNSPLHF. The CDR3 DNA follows: TGTGCCAGCAGCTCCAGGGGCAATTCACCCCTCCACTTT.

The table lists this clone with a count of one. The rearrangement uses TRBV2 and TRBJ2-7; maybe TRBD2 (6 bases). CDR1 SNHLY and CDR2 FYNNEI come from the germline V gene. Trimming took 4 bases from V and 2 from J, leaving 12 bases between them. CDR3 size: 14 residues. CDR3 amino acids: CASSAGGSTYEQYF. The CDR3 nucleotides read TGTGCCAGCAGTGCTGGGGGGTCGACCTACGAGCAGTACTTC.

The gene calls are TRBV28 and TRBJ2-7, with 7 positions matching TRBD1. Per the germline V gene, CDR1 is MDHEN and CDR2 is SYDVKM. V lost 2 bases to trimming and J lost 2 bases; unmatched junction nucleotides: 6. This CDR3 contains 15 residues. The CDR3 reads CASSLAPGQTYEQYF. In DNA, the CDR3 is TGTGCCAGCAGTTTAGCCCCGGGACAGACCTACGAGCAGTACTTC. Full variable domain (outside the CDR3, taken from reference TRBV28 and TRBJ2-7): DVKVTQSSRYLVKRTGEKVFLECVQDMDHENMFWYRQDPGLGLRLIYFSYDVKMKEKGDIPEGYSVSREKKERFSLILESASTNQTSMYLCASSLAPGQTYEQYFGPGTRLTVT.

This rearrangement joins TRBV12-3 or TRBV12-4 to TRBJ2-7; the D gene is possibly TRBD1 (6 bases). With 3 bases removed from V and 2 bases from J, the gap between germline ends came to 8 bases. The CDR3 totals 13 residues. CDR3 DNA: TGTGCCAGCAGTTTCTCAGGGGCCTACGAGCAGTACTTC. Translated, it gives CASSFSGAYEQYF.

The table lists this clone with a count of one. The chain links TRBV12-3 or TRBV12-4 to TRBJ2-3; TRBD2 agrees at 8 bases. The CDR3 has 13 amino acids. V lost 9 bases, J lost 4 bases, and 6 bases stayed unmatched. The CDR3 loop reads CASLPGGADTQYF. The CDR3 DNA follows: TGTGCCAGTCTGCCGGGAGGGGCAGATACGCAGTATTTT.

The CDR3 sequence: CAISSLRQEDGYTF. The DNA of the CDR3 is TGTGCCATCAGTTCTCTTAGACAGGAGGATGGCTACACCTTC. This chain uses TRBV10-3 with TRBJ1-2, with D tentatively TRBD1 (6 bases). The germline CDR1 and CDR2 sequences are ENHRY and SYGVKD. The CDR3 consists of 14 residues. The V and J ends lost 5 bases and 6 bases respectively, with 16 bases between them.

The rearrangement links TRBV5-1 to TRBJ2-1; D is possibly TRBD2 (5 bases). This CDR3 region has 14 residues. Germline CDR1 reads SGHRS; CDR2 reads YFSETQ. V lost 2 bases, J lost 4 bases, and 10 bases lay in between. The CDR3 spells CASSFQRRYNEQFF. Here the CDR3 DNA reads TGCGCCAGCAGCTTCCAGCGGCGTTACAATGAGCAGTTCTTC.

The chain uses TRBV28 and TRBJ2-3; 11 positions match TRBD2. V gave up 0 bases and J gave up 3 bases; unmatched junction bases: 5. Germline loops: CDR1 MDHEN, CDR2 SYDVKM. The CDR3 is made up of 17 amino acids. The CDR3 bases are TGTGCCAGCAGTTTATGGCTAGCGGGAGGAGGAACAGATACGCAGTATTTT. This codes for CASSLWLAGGGTDTQYF.

V gene TRBV5-6 combines with J gene TRBJ2-1, with 14 bases matching TRBD2. CDR3 length: 17 amino acids. Germline values: CDR1 SGHDT, CDR2 YYEEEE. Germline trimming cut 4 bases from V and 6 bases from J; bases unmatched to any gene: 9. In DNA, the CDR3 is TGTGCCAGCAGCGTTGGGACTAGCGGGAGAAAAAGCAATGAGCAGTTCTTC. Amino acid sequence: CASSVGTSGRKSNEQFF.

The chain recombines TRBV18 with TRBJ1-5; D uncertain. V lost 2 bases to trimming and J lost 5 bases, with 10 bases between them. The CDR3 runs to 14 residues. The germline V gene encodes CDR1 KGHSH and CDR2 LQKENI. CDR3 coding DNA: TGTGCCAGCTCACCAGGGAGGGAGGATCAGCCCCAGCATTTT. Translating it yields CASSPGREDQPQHF.

V usage is TRBV19 and J usage is TRBJ1-2; D call uncertain. CDR1 and CDR2 from the germline V gene are LNHDA and SQIVND (reference sequence). V lost 7 bases and J lost 2, with 8 bases in between. The CDR3 totals 12 residues. The CDR3 loop is CASNSLNYGYTF. DNA for the CDR3: TGTGCCAGTAATTCACTAAACTATGGCTACACCTTC.

The chain carries TRBV28 and TRBJ2-3; 7 nucleotides line up with TRBD1. V lost 5 bases and J lost 1; bases outside the gene matches: 9. The CDR3 covers 16 residues. Per germline, CDR1 MDHEN and CDR2 SYDVKM. The CDR3 DNA reads as TGTGCCAGCAGTCCCACAGGGGACCGGGGCACAGATACGCAGTATTTT. Protein sequence: CASSPTGDRGTDTQYF. Using reference TRBV28 and TRBJ2-3 for the parts outside the CDR3, the full variable domain is DVKVTQSSRYLVKRTGEKVFLECVQDMDHENMFWYRQDPGLGLRLIYFSYDVKMKEKGDIPEGYSVSREKKERFSLILESASTNQTSMYLCASSPTGDRGTDTQYFGPGTRLTVL.

The chain is built from TRBV28 and TRBJ1-4; tentative D call: TRBD1 (5 bases). Per the germline V gene, CDR1 is MDHEN and CDR2 is SYDVKM. V lost 2 bases and J 8 bases, leaving 12 bases between the germline ends. This CDR3 has 14 amino acids. In nucleotides, the CDR3 is TGTGCCAGCAGTTTAAGTGGGGGGGAGGAAAAACTGTTTTTT. This sequence encodes CASSLSGGEEKLFF.

This clone was observed a single time. V usage is TRBV3-1 (or the pseudogene TRBV3-2) and J usage is TRBJ1-2; 9 positions match TRBD1. J lost 0 bases, V lost 4 bases, and 9 bases had no gene match. Germline V gene data show CDR1 as LGHDT and CDR2 as YNNKEL (reference sequence). There are 17 residues in the CDR3. The CDR3 nucleotides read TGTGCCAGCAGCCCTGAGACAGGGGGAATTGCTAACTATGGCTACACCTTC. Its translation: CASSPETGGIANYGYTF.